These 22 T cell receptor beta chains were sequenced from one sample in a study of blood T cell repertoires in COVID-19. The method was immunoSEQ multiplex PCR; TCRdb's version includes in-frame clones alone and lacks a portion of them. The data hold 140,000 to 150,000 clones, with about 88% observed a single time. The specimen was peripheral blood. All receptors derive from a human donor in a cohort sampled during active COVID-19.

V is TRBV7-2 and J is TRBJ2-4; TRBD1 agrees at 8 bases. The V gene's germline CDR1 is SGHTA and CDR2 FQGNSA. The CDR3 sequence is 15 residues long. The trim removed 6 bases at V and 8 bases at J, leaving 12 bases unmatched. The CDR3 nucleotides read TGTGCCAGCAGTCGCTTTACCGGGACAGGAGACATTCAGTACTTC. Encoded protein: CASSRFTGTGDIQYF. The full variable domain, its missing parts supplied by reference TRBV7-2 and TRBJ2-4, is GAGVSQSPSNKVTEKGKDVELRCDPISGHTALYWYRQSLGQGLEFLIYFQGNSAPDKSGLPSDRFSAERTGGSVSTLTIQRTQQEDSAVYLCASSRFTGTGDIQYFGAGTRLSVL.

The chain links TRBV2 to TRBJ2-7; TRBD2 agrees at 10 bases. V shed 5 bases, J shed 6 bases, and the junction held 10 bases outside the gene matches. CDR1 and CDR2 (germline): SNHLY, FYNNEI. The CDR3 has 15 residues. This CDR3 is CASSPGLAGVGEQYF. CDR3 DNA sequence: TGTGCCAGCAGTCCCGGGCTAGCGGGAGTGGGCGAGCAGTACTTC.

The CDR3 region has the DNA TGTGCCAGCTCACCACCCAACCAGGGCACTGAAGCTTTCTTT. Translation: CASSPPNQGTEAFF. This sequence joins TRBV18 and TRBJ1-1; D might be TRBD1 (5 bases). Germline assignment: CDR1 KGHSH and CDR2 LQKENI. Trimming removed 0 bases at V and 4 bases at J, with 9 bases between. This CDR3 has 14 amino acids.

V gene TRBV5-4 combines with J gene TRBJ1-2; D is possibly TRBD1 (6 bases). The V and J ends lost 3 bases and 8 bases respectively, with 20 bases between them. This CDR3 is built from 15 residues. Per the germline V gene, CDR1 is SGHNT and CDR2 is YYREEE (reference sequence). The CDR3 coding sequence is TGTGCCAGCAGCTATTCCCTATCGGGACAACGGGGCTACACCTTC. Its translation: CASSYSLSGQRGYTF.

V is TRBV5-1 and J is TRBJ1-2; a weak D match, TRBD1 (5 bases). The CDR3 totals 12 residues. V lost 7 bases, J lost 8 bases, and 15 bases lay in between. The V gene's germline CDR1 is SGHRS and CDR2 YFSETQ. CDR3 DNA sequence: TGCGCCAGCGCGCCGGAGGGGAGAGGCTACACCTTC. Translation: CASAPEGRGYTF.

The rearrangement links TRBV7-9 to TRBJ1-2; 11 bases agree with TRBD1. The trim removed 1 base at V and 4 bases at J, leaving 5 bases unmatched. The CDR3 loop spans 16 amino acids. Germline-derived CDR1 and CDR2 are SEHNR and FQNEAQ (reference sequence). The DNA for the CDR3 is TGTGCCAGCAGCTTAGAAGGACAGGGGGCTTTCTATGGCTACACCTTC. Translation gives CASSLEGQGAFYGYTF.

The chain joins TRBV28 to TRBJ1-4; tentative D call: TRBD1 (5 bases). Trimming took 6 bases from V and 1 from J, leaving 18 bases between them. CDR3 length: 17 residues. Germline V gene lookup returns CDR1 MDHEN and CDR2 SYDVKM. CDR3 coding DNA: TGTGCCAGCAGCTTCTACCAGGGAATGGGAACTAATGAAAAACTGTTTTTT. Protein: CASSFYQGMGTNEKLFF.

The rearrangement links TRBV29-1 to TRBJ1-1, with 8 positions matching TRBD1. CDR3 length equals 13 residues. Germline assignment: CDR1 SQVTM and CDR2 ANQGSEA. V lost 7 bases, J lost 1 base, and 5 bases stayed unmatched. In DNA form, the CDR3 reads TGCAGCGGTGACAGGGGACCGAACACTGAAGCTTTCTTT. Its translation is CSGDRGPNTEAFF.

The chain carries TRBV18 and TRBJ2-3; D remains ambiguous. Trimming pared 3 bases from V and 6 bases from J, leaving 10 bases between. There are 13 residues in the CDR3. CDR1 KGHSH and CDR2 LQKENI come from the germline V gene. The CDR3 region is CASSPVARDTQYF. The CDR3 DNA reads as TGTGCCAGCTCACCCGTCGCGAGGGATACGCAGTATTTT.

The rearrangement links TRBV7-2 to TRBJ2-3, with 7 bases matching TRBD2. The ends lost 0 bases at V and 3 bases at J; junction bases unmatched: 15. This CDR3 has 19 residues. Per the germline V gene, CDR1 is SGHTA and CDR2 is FQGNSA. CDR3 coding DNA: TGTGCCAGCAGCTTAGCGGCTAGAGGACGACGGGGGGATACAGATACGCAGTATTTT. Protein: CASSLAARGRRGDTDTQYF. The whole variable domain, filled in from reference TRBV7-2 and TRBJ2-3, reads GAGVSQSPSNKVTEKGKDVELRCDPISGHTALYWYRQSLGQGLEFLIYFQGNSAPDKSGLPSDRFSAERTGGSVSTLTIQRTQQEDSAVYLCASSLAARGRRGDTDTQYFGPGTRLTVL.

This chain links TRBV19 with TRBJ1-5; maybe TRBD1 (5 bases). The length of the CDR3 is 13 residues. V was cut by 5 bases and J by 6 bases, with 11 bases left in between. Per germline, CDR1 LNHDA and CDR2 SQIVND (reference sequence). Written as DNA, the CDR3 is TGTGCCAGTAGTCCGGGGGTCAGTCAGCCCCAGCATTTT. It specifies CASSPGVSQPQHF.

The chain has TRBV5-6 and TRBJ2-7, with D uncertain. The CDR3 consists of 12 residues. V lost 4 bases and J 1 base, leaving 6 bases between the germline ends. Germline V gene sequence: CDR1 SGHDT, CDR2 YYEEEE. CDR3 nucleotides: TGTGCCAGCAGCCACAGTTCCTACGAGCAGTACTTC. As protein: CASSHSSYEQYF.

CDR3 loop: CASSIGTGTTNEKLFF. In DNA form, the CDR3 reads TGTGCCAGTAGTATAGGTACAGGGACAACTAATGAAAAACTGTTTTTT. This chain joins TRBV19 and TRBJ1-4; maybe TRBD1 (6 bases). Germline values: CDR1 LNHDA, CDR2 SQIVND (reference sequence). The CDR3 length is 16 residues. Trimming pared 1 base from V and 0 bases from J, leaving 9 bases between.

This clone appeared once. DNA for the CDR3: TGTGCCAGTAGTATAGGGCCTGGGGCCAACGTCCTGACTTTC. It yields the protein CASSIGPGANVLTF. The chain uses TRBV19 and TRBJ2-6; D unresolved. Germline CDR1 and CDR2: LNHDA and SQIVND (reference sequence). Trimming stripped 1 base from V and 2 bases from J, with 3 bases between. The CDR3 has 14 residues.

The chain is built from TRBV19 and TRBJ2-1; D not certain. CDR1 LNHDA and CDR2 SQIVND come from the germline V gene (reference sequence). There are 14 residues in the CDR3. Trimming removed 10 bases from V and 0 bases from J, with 13 bases in between. The CDR3 protein is CATSSVSSYNEQFF. DNA of the CDR3: TGTGCCACCTCCTCCGTGAGCTCCTACAATGAGCAGTTCTTC.

The V and J genes are TRBV5-1 and TRBJ2-7; 12 nucleotides match TRBD2. This CDR3 contains 17 residues. CDR1 and CDR2 (germline): SGHRS, YFSETQ. J was trimmed by 1 base and V by 3 bases; bases with no gene match: 8. The CDR3 is CASSSGLAGRGSYEQYF. CDR3 nucleotides: TGCGCCAGCAGCTCCGGACTAGCGGGAAGAGGGTCCTACGAGCAGTACTTC.

This sequence joins TRBV7-3 and TRBJ2-3, with a weak D call TRBD2 (5 bases). Trimming shortened V by 2 bases and J by 4 bases, and 10 bases separated the two germline ends. The CDR3 is made up of 14 amino acids. The V gene's germline CDR1 is SGHTA and CDR2 FQGTGA. CDR3 loop: CASSLEGIADTQYF. In DNA, the CDR3 is TGTGCCAGCAGCTTAGAGGGAATTGCAGATACGCAGTATTTT.

This sequence joins TRBV19 and TRBJ2-1, with 7 bases matching TRBD1. V was pared by 5 bases and J by 13 bases, with 11 bases of the junction left unmatched. The CDR3 is 13 residues long. From germline, CDR1 is LNHDA and CDR2 SQIVND (reference sequence). CDR3 bases: TGTGCCAGTAGTTGGGACAGTATTAGCCCTCAGTTCTTC. Residues: CASSWDSISPQFF.

The chain is built from TRBV7-9 and TRBJ2-7; 9 bases align to TRBD2. The CDR3 is made up of 16 amino acids. V shed 1 base and J 2 bases; nucleotides not matched to a gene: 6. Germline V lookup: CDR1 SEHNR, CDR2 FQNEAQ (reference sequence). The CDR3 spells CASSLDAGLATYEQYF. CDR3 DNA sequence: TGTGCCAGCAGCTTAGATGCGGGACTAGCCACCTACGAGCAGTACTTC.

This clone was counted only a few times. The chain has TRBV5-1 and TRBJ2-7; D gene uncertain. Trimming pared 0 bases from V and 13 bases from J, leaving 17 bases between. CDR1 and CDR2 from the germline V gene are SGHRS and YFSETQ. There are 13 residues in the CDR3. Here the CDR3 DNA reads TGCGCCAGCAGCTTGGTTCCGACCCAGCGATGCTACTTC. This gives the protein CASSLVPTQRCYF.

The V gene is TRBV3-1 (or the pseudogene TRBV3-2), the J gene TRBJ1-2; 9 bases agree with TRBD1. Germline CDR1 LGHDT, CDR2 YNNKEL (reference sequence). The CDR3 covers 18 residues. J gave up 4 bases and V 4 bases, and 16 bases lay outside the gene matches. The CDR3 spells CASSPDRDRDRKCYGYTF. CDR3 in DNA: TGTGCCAGCAGCCCTGACCGGGACAGGGATCGGAAATGCTATGGCTACACCTTC.

CDR3 sequence (DNA): TGTGCCAGCAGGGCCCCGACAGGGTCGGAGGTAGAAAAACTGTTTTTT. Translating it yields CASRAPTGSEVEKLFF. The chain couples TRBV28 to TRBJ1-4, with 7 bases aligning to TRBD1. The CDR3 spans 16 residues. The V gene end was trimmed by 6 bases and the J gene end by 8 bases; junction bases not matched to a gene: 15. In germline, CDR1 is MDHEN, CDR2 SYDVKM.